The 21 T cell receptor beta chains below all came from one sample that was sequenced in a study of TIL therapy for anti-PD-1-resistant metastatic lung cancer. The immunoSEQ assay was v3. TCRdb's table, derived via immunoSEQ multiplex PCR, lists solely in-frame clones and lacks some. The repertoire holds about 26,000 clones, with 63% as singletons. Time point given: pre-treatment sample, taken before nivolumab and TIL therapy. Tumor tissue came from excised metastases, mostly pleural nodules or supraclavicular lymph nodes. This sample comprised tumor tissue, obtained at baseline. The receptor set was obtained from a woman aged 30 to 85 with non-small cell lung cancer.

This chain joins TRBV15 and TRBJ1-2, with 7 bases lining up with TRBD1. The V gene's germline CDR1 is LNHNV and CDR2 YYDKDF (reference sequence). V dropped 9 bases and J dropped 1; count of bases not matched to a gene: 5. CDR3 length: 13 amino acids. CDR3: CATSDRLNYGYTF. CDR3 nucleotides: TGTGCCACTTCGGACAGGCTTAACTATGGCTACACCTTC.

This clone was detected a few times. The rearrangement joins TRBV7-9 to TRBJ2-1, with no clear D. The CDR3 spans 15 residues. The germline CDR1 and CDR2 sequences are SEHNR and FQNEAQ (reference sequence). V was pared by 5 bases and J by 0 bases, with 11 bases between. The CDR3 DNA sequence: TGTGCCAGCAGCCCCACAATGAGCTCCTACAATGAGCAGTTCTTC. Protein sequence: CASSPTMSSYNEQFF. The full variable domain, rest sourced from reference TRBV7-9 and TRBJ2-1, is DTGVSQNPRHKITKRGQNVTFRCDPISEHNRLYWYRQTLGQGPEFLTYFQNEAQLEKSRLLSDRFSAERPKGSFSTLEIQRTEQGDSAMYLCASSPTMSSYNEQFFGPGTRLTVL.

V gene TRBV2 combines with J gene TRBJ2-5; 10 nucleotides match TRBD2. V trimming: 0 bases; J trimming: 6 bases; junction bases outside the gene matches: 7. Germline V gene sequence: CDR1 SNHLY, CDR2 FYNNEI. The CDR3 totals 16 residues. The CDR3 loop is CASSEAWTSGGKTQYF. Here the CDR3 DNA reads TGTGCCAGCAGTGAAGCATGGACTAGCGGTGGTAAGACCCAGTACTTC.

This clone occurred a few times. This chain connects TRBV7-6 to TRBJ2-5; D remains ambiguous. Germline values: CDR1 SGHVS, CDR2 FNYEAQ. The CDR3 contains 10 residues. Trimming stripped 1 base from V and 7 bases from J, with 1 base between. The CDR3 reads CASSLGTQYF. The CDR3 DNA reads as TGTGCCAGCAGCTTAGGGACCCAGTACTTC.

The CDR3 region has the DNA TGTGCCAGCATCAGTTTAGCGGGAAGCGAGCAGTTCTTC. Translating it yields CASISLAGSEQFF. V is TRBV2 and J is TRBJ2-1; 8 nucleotides agree with TRBD2. Germline values: CDR1 SNHLY, CDR2 FYNNEI. The CDR3 spans 13 residues. The V and J ends lost 7 bases and 10 bases, in that order; junction bases with no gene match: 9.

V gene TRBV6-5 combines with J gene TRBJ2-5; the D gene is possibly TRBD1 (6 bases). V shed 5 bases and J shed 4 bases, with 11 bases lying between them. CDR1 and CDR2 (germline): MNHEY, SVGAGI. The CDR3 extends over 13 amino acids. CDR3 nucleotide sequence: TGTGCCAGCAGTCCAGGGACACGAGAGACCCAGTACTTC. Translating it yields CASSPGTRETQYF.

This clone was seen only once. This sequence joins TRBV20-1 and TRBJ1-3, with 7 bases that match TRBD1. V was clipped by 7 bases and J by 11 bases; unmatched bases: 8. Germline V gene data show CDR1 as DFQATT and CDR2 as SNEGSKA (reference sequence). The CDR3 sequence is 11 residues long. DNA for the CDR3: TGCAGTGTGAGACAGGGTCTTGCCATATATTTT. Its translation is CSVRQGLAIYF.

The chain combines TRBV5-5 with TRBJ2-2; TRBD2 matches 7 bases. This CDR3 is built from 15 residues. Germline CDR1 and CDR2: SGHKS and YYEKEE (reference sequence). J was trimmed by 1 base and V by 2 bases; bases with no gene match: 2. CDR3 protein: CASSFGGGNTGELFF. The CDR3 DNA follows: TGTGCCAGCAGCTTCGGCGGGGGGAACACCGGGGAGCTGTTTTTT. Complete variable domain (other parts from reference TRBV5-5 and TRBJ2-2): DAGVTQSPTHLIKTRGQQVTLRCSPISGHKSVSWYQQVLGQGPQFIFQYYEKEERGRGNFPDRFSARQFPNYSSELNVNALLLGDSALYLCASSFGGGNTGELFFGEGSRLTVL.

The chain employs TRBV5-4 and TRBJ2-7; 8 bases map to TRBD2. The CDR3 is 15 amino acids. V gave up 4 bases and J gave up 2 bases; unmatched junction bases: 8. Germline V lookup: CDR1 SGHNT, CDR2 YYREEE (reference sequence). The CDR3 protein is CASSPSGTSPYEQYF. The CDR3 coding sequence is TGTGCCAGCAGCCCCTCCGGGACTAGTCCCTACGAGCAGTACTTC.

The chain links TRBV21-1 to TRBJ1-3; TRBD1, the table's D call, was not compared with the DNA. TRBV21-1 is deemed a pseudogene. The CDR3 runs to 18 residues. CDR3 region: CASGKGGTGACCGNTIYF. CDR3 sequence (DNA): TGTGCCAGTGGAAAAGGGGGAACGGGTGCGTGCTGCGGAAACACCATATATTTT.

The chain is built from TRBV4-1 and TRBJ2-5; possibly TRBD2 for D (5 bases). V shed 8 bases and J shed 5 bases, with 9 bases lying between them. Germline V lookup: CDR1 MGHRA, CDR2 YSYEKL. The CDR3 loop spans 11 amino acids. In nucleotides, the CDR3 is TGCGCCAGCGCTCGAGGGGAGACCCAGTACTTC. Translated, it gives CASARGETQYF.

The chain is built from TRBV7-9 and TRBJ2-1; 7 nucleotides align to TRBD2. With 11 bases clipped from V and 6 bases from J, the junction kept 7 bases outside the gene matches. The CDR3 is 12 residues long. Per the germline V gene, CDR1 is SEHNR and CDR2 is FQNEAQ (reference sequence). CDR3 in DNA: TGTGCCGGGGAGGGAGACCCCAATGAGCAGTTCTTC. The encoded protein is CAGEGDPNEQFF.

The chain recombines TRBV29-1 with TRBJ1-2; no definite D call. Trimming stripped 7 bases from V and 7 bases from J, with 13 bases between. Per germline, CDR1 SQVTM and CDR2 ANQGSEA. The CDR3 spans 11 residues. CDR3 protein: CSAHLGAGYTF. The CDR3 DNA follows: TGCAGCGCTCACCTAGGAGCTGGCTACACCTTC.

V is TRBV5-1 and J is TRBJ1-1; unclear D gene. The CDR3 is made up of 13 amino acids. V was trimmed by 4 bases and J by 0 bases, leaving 7 bases between them. Germline assignment: CDR1 SGHRS and CDR2 YFSETQ. This CDR3 is CASSQKMNTEAFF. As DNA, the CDR3 is TGCGCCAGCAGCCAAAAAATGAACACTGAAGCTTTCTTT. Together with reference TRBV5-1 and TRBJ1-1, the CDR3 gives the full variable domain: KAGVTQTPRYLIKTRGQQVTLSCSPISGHRSVSWYQQTPGQGLQFLFEYFSETQRNKGNFPGRFSGRQFSNSRSEMNVSTLELGDSALYLCASSQKMNTEAFFGQGTRLTVV.

The genes are TRBV20-1 and TRBJ2-5; D may be TRBD2 (6 bases). The CDR3 contains 11 residues. The germline gives CDR1 DFQATT, CDR2 SNEGSKA (reference sequence). The V end was cut by 3 bases, the J end by 5 bases, with 7 bases between. The CDR3 nucleotides are TGCAGTGCTAGCGGGAGTGAGACCCAGTACTTC. It specifies CSASGSETQYF.

The J gene is TRBJ2-1, the V gene TRBV18; 10 nucleotides match TRBD2. The CDR3 runs to 16 residues. Trimming cost V 3 bases and J 3 bases; bases outside gene matches: 5. Germline loops: CDR1 KGHSH, CDR2 LQKENI. The DNA of the CDR3 is TGTGCCAGCTCACCCCCCGGGACTAGCGACTACAATGAGCAGTTCTTC. It specifies CASSPPGTSDYNEQFF.

The V gene is TRBV6-1, the J gene TRBJ1-1; D is unclear. This CDR3 contains 14 residues. Germline V gene lookup returns CDR1 MNHNS and CDR2 SASEGT. V shed 7 bases and J shed 3 bases, with 15 bases lying between them. The CDR3 is CASKESRVDTEAFF. CDR3 in DNA: TGTGCCAGCAAAGAATCGAGGGTTGACACTGAAGCTTTCTTT.

The chain combines TRBV4-1 with TRBJ2-3; D is unresolved. V lost 1 base to trimming and J lost 6 bases, with 8 bases between them. The CDR3 contains 13 residues. CDR1 is MGHRA and CDR2 is YSYEKL in the germline V gene. CDR3 in amino acids: CASSQAVSDTQYF. The CDR3, as DNA: TGCGCCAGCAGCCAAGCCGTATCTGATACGCAGTATTTT.

The V and J genes are TRBV2 and TRBJ2-5, with D possibly TRBD2 on 5 matching bases. The CDR3 has 14 amino acids. Trimming shortened V by 0 bases and J by 7 bases, and 12 bases separated the two germline ends. Germline V lookup: CDR1 SNHLY, CDR2 FYNNEI. As DNA, the CDR3 is TGTGCCAGCAGTGAAGCGCGGGCCCAAATGACCCAGTACTTC. Translated: CASSEARAQMTQYF.

V usage is TRBV4-2 and J usage is TRBJ2-7; 9 nucleotides align to TRBD2. Germline lookup yields CDR1 LGHNA and CDR2 YNFKEQ. CDR3 length: 15 amino acids. After removal of 3 bases from V and 7 bases from J, the junction contained 10 bases not matched to a gene. In DNA form, the CDR3 reads TGTGCCAGCAGCCAGACTAGCGGCCTGATAGGGGAGCAGTACTTC. It specifies CASSQTSGLIGEQYF.

This clone was seen a handful of times. The chain has TRBV4-2 and TRBJ1-2; TRBD1 matches at 8 bases. From germline, CDR1 is LGHNA and CDR2 YNFKEQ. Germline trimming cut 5 bases from V and 7 bases from J; bases unmatched to any gene: 6. This CDR3 is 13 amino acids long. Written as DNA, the CDR3 is TGTGCCAGCAGCTCAGGGGGCGGTGGTGGCTACACCTTC. This encodes CASSSGGGGGYTF.